These T cell receptor beta chains were read from a single sample in a study of blood T cell repertoires in COVID-19. Method: immunoSEQ multiplex PCR; TCRdb's copy keeps in-frame clones and lacks some. The table lists about 32,000 clones, around 86% of them singletons. The material sequenced was peripheral blood. Receptor source: a woman at least 80 years old with active or convalescent COVID-19. The conserved cysteine and the conserved F or W are not part of the CDR3 here. Each record gives: CDR3 protein, J gene, V gene, D gene, clone size. A D gene is named only where the DNA matches it firmly. Size values are once, few and many counts, or a class for expanded clones, and some rows have none.

cdr3_aa: ASSDYRTNQPQH
j_call: TRBJ1-5
v_call: TRBV2
d_call: .
clone_size: .

cdr3_aa: SVEGGQGYEQY
j_call: TRBJ2-7
v_call: TRBV29-1
d_call: TRBD1
clone_size: few

cdr3_aa: AIFGRGSTDTQY
j_call: TRBJ2-3
v_call: TRBV6-5
d_call: .
clone_size: .

cdr3_aa: ASSETKSGSLYEQY
j_call: TRBJ2-7
v_call: TRBV28
d_call: TRBD2
clone_size: .

cdr3_aa: ASSPRTGGEQF
j_call: TRBJ2-1
v_call: TRBV5-1
d_call: TRBD1
clone_size: .

cdr3_aa: ASSLSSTGYNSGNTIY
j_call: TRBJ1-3
v_call: TRBV11-3
d_call: .
clone_size: .

cdr3_aa: ASSQEAVGEQY
j_call: TRBJ2-7
v_call: TRBV4-3
d_call: .
clone_size: .

cdr3_aa: ASSPSTDTQY
j_call: TRBJ2-3
v_call: TRBV28
d_call: .
clone_size: .

cdr3_aa: ASSSSGVVLT
j_call: TRBJ2-6
v_call: TRBV28
d_call: .
clone_size: .

cdr3_aa: ASSQDATTSGEQF
j_call: TRBJ2-1
v_call: TRBV14
d_call: TRBD2
clone_size: .

cdr3_aa: ASSVAALEGTIY
j_call: TRBJ1-3
v_call: TRBV2
d_call: .
clone_size: .